This T cell receptor beta chain originates from a study of T-cell memory formation after mild COVID-19. Looking at the study overall: TCR clusters largely stayed donor specific.

Findings and limits, study-wide: Researchers found some responding clones in pre-infection memory, a sign that cross-reactive memory joined.

Turning to this clonotype: Its antigen is unknown.

Trimming cost V 3 bases and J 0 bases, with 13 bases left between them. Germline CDR1 reads DFQATT; CDR2 reads SNEGSKA (reference sequence). The CDR3 length is 15 residues. The TCR alpha and TCR beta cDNA libraries, bearing sample barcodes and UMIs, were generated by 5'RACE using constant-segment primers. MiXCR was run by TCRdb on the 5' RACE reads, yielding one entry per CDR3 protein. The sample holds under 300,000 distinct CDR3 sequences, around 17% seen once. The sequence derives from a man between 18 and 29 years old who had mild COVID-19 (a few samples of this study predate the infection). Cell type and time point are not known. The chain has TRBV20-1 and TRBJ2-3; unclear D gene. Input material: PBMCs or a T cell subset sorted from them (not recorded which). DNA of the CDR3: TGCAGTGCTAGCTCCCTCTCCTGGAGCACAGATACGCAGTATTTT. As protein: CSASSLSWSTDTQYF.